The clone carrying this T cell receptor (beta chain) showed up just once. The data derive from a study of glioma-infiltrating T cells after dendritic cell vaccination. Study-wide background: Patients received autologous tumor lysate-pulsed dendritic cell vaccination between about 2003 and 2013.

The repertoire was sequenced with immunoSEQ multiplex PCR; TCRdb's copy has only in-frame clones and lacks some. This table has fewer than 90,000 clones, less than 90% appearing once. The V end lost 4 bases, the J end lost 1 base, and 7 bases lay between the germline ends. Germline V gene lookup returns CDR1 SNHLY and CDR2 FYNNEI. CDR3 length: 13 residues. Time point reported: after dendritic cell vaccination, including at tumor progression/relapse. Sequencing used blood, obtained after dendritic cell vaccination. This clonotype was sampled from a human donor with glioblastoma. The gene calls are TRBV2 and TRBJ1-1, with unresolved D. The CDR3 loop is CASSVLENTEAFF. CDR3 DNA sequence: TGTGCCAGCAGTGTGTTAGAGAACACTGAAGCTTTCTTT.